One sample yielded the 22 T cell receptor beta chains listed below, sequenced in a study of blood T cell repertoires in COVID-19. The data were produced by immunoSEQ multiplex PCR, yet TCRdb's version contains in-frame clones alone and is incomplete. Among 210,000 or so clones listed, around 91% were seen once. The sequencing sample was made of peripheral blood. The receptors here all came from a man aged 45-65 years with acute or convalescent COVID-19.

The J gene is TRBJ1-1, the V gene TRBV7-2; no clear D gene. The CDR3 is 15 amino acids. Trimming took 5 bases from V and 2 from J, leaving 15 bases between them. CDR1 is SGHTA and CDR2 is FQGNSA in the germline V gene. CDR3 sequence: CASSPRAAVNTEAFF. CDR3 DNA: TGTGCCAGCAGCCCCCGAGCTGCGGTCAACACTGAAGCTTTCTTT.

The chain employs TRBV4-1 and TRBJ1-1; 10 positions agree with TRBD1. The CDR3 loop spans 17 amino acids. Germline trimming cut 0 bases from V and 6 bases from J; bases unmatched to any gene: 10. CDR1 and CDR2 from the germline V gene are MGHRA and YSYEKL. CDR3 sequence reads: CASSQDKTGGAAAEAFF. Written as DNA, the CDR3 is TGCGCCAGCAGCCAAGACAAGACAGGGGGCGCGGCCGCTGAAGCTTTCTTT.

The chain uses TRBV19 and TRBJ1-1; D is perhaps TRBD1 (6 bases). Trimming took off 6 bases at V and 1 base at J, with 9 bases between the two ends. This CDR3 has 13 amino acids. CDR1 and CDR2 from the germline V gene are LNHDA and SQIVND (reference sequence). The CDR3 sequence is CASRPQGNTEAFF. The CDR3 DNA reads TGTGCCAGTAGACCACAGGGGAACACTGAAGCTTTCTTT.

This chain links TRBV3-1 (or the pseudogene TRBV3-2) with TRBJ1-1; D not resolved. The V gene's germline CDR1 is LGHDT and CDR2 YNNKEL (reference sequence). Trimming stripped 0 bases from V and 3 bases from J, with 17 bases between. This CDR3 spans 17 amino acids. The CDR3 coding sequence is TGTGCCAGCAGCCAAGATCATTCGGCCTCCGGGTACACTGAAGCTTTCTTT. Translating it yields CASSQDHSASGYTEAFF.

The chain recombines TRBV5-1 with TRBJ2-7; TRBD1 aligns across 9 bases. CDR3 length equals 14 residues. Germline V gene lookup returns CDR1 SGHRS and CDR2 YFSETQ. Trimming took 4 bases from V and 5 from J; bases not matched to a gene: 7. The CDR3 region is CASSVTGGWHEQYF. Here the CDR3 DNA reads TGCGCCAGCAGCGTGACAGGGGGTTGGCACGAGCAGTACTTC.

The gene calls are TRBV7-6 and TRBJ2-1, with 8 positions matching TRBD2. Germline V gene lookup returns CDR1 SGHVS and CDR2 FNYEAQ. The CDR3 is 17 amino acids. Trimming at V came to 2 bases and at J to 3 bases, leaving 9 bases not matched to a gene. CDR3 amino acids: CASSLLASGRYYNEQFF. CDR3 DNA: TGTGCCAGCAGCTTACTAGCTAGCGGGCGTTACTACAATGAGCAGTTCTTC.

This chain connects TRBV7-2 to TRBJ2-1, with D tentatively TRBD2 (6 bases). Trimming left V 5 bases short and J 6 bases short, with 20 bases between. The CDR3 is 16 residues long. The germline CDR1 and CDR2 sequences are SGHTA and FQGNSA. The CDR3 sequence: CASSLKLGAGFNEQFF. Written as DNA, the CDR3 is TGTGCCAGCAGCCTAAAGCTGGGAGCGGGTTTCAATGAGCAGTTCTTC.

V and J are TRBV23-1 and TRBJ2-7, with 9 bases fitting TRBD1. TRBV23-1 is an ORF; its function is uncertain. Trimming cost V 4 bases and J 7 bases; bases outside gene matches: 14. CDR3 size: 16 residues. The CDR3 DNA follows: TGCGCCAGCAGTCCTAGCACCGGGACAGGGTTAAGGGAGCAGTACGTC. This translates into CASSPSTGTGLREQYV.

The chain is built from TRBV6-5 and TRBJ2-4, with 8 bases fitting TRBD1. V lost 6 bases to trimming and J lost 2 bases; unmatched junction nucleotides: 6. CDR1 is MNHEY, CDR2 SVGAGI, per germline. CDR3 size: 15 residues. This CDR3 is CASRVDRDTKNIQYF. CDR3 in DNA: TGTGCCAGCAGAGTGGACAGGGACACCAAAAACATTCAGTACTTC.

The chain uses TRBV28 and TRBJ1-5; maybe TRBD1 (5 bases). Trimming took off 2 bases at V and 9 bases at J, with 11 bases between the two ends. This CDR3 comprises 13 residues. CDR1 is MDHEN, CDR2 SYDVKM, per germline. The CDR3 sequence is CASSLDGGGPQHF. CDR3 nucleotides: TGTGCCAGCAGTTTAGATGGGGGGGGGCCCCAGCATTTT. Drawing the rest from reference TRBV28 and TRBJ1-5, the complete variable domain is DVKVTQSSRYLVKRTGEKVFLECVQDMDHENMFWYRQDPGLGLRLIYFSYDVKMKEKGDIPEGYSVSREKKERFSLILESASTNQTSMYLCASSLDGGGPQHFGDGTRLSIL.

The chain has TRBV21-1 and TRBJ1-6. TRBV21-1 is marked as a pseudogene. The CDR3 is 16 amino acids. The CDR3 nucleotides are TGTGCCAGCAGCAAAGGGGGGTGGGGGGAAATTTCACCCCTCCACTTT. It codes for CASSKGGWGEISPLHF.

This chain connects TRBV19 to TRBJ2-7; TRBD1 agrees at 8 bases. CDR1 and CDR2 (germline): LNHDA, SQIVND (reference sequence). The junction had 4 bases not matched to a gene; V was cut back by 5 bases and J by 1 base. The CDR3 sequence is 14 residues long. CDR3 region: CASSGGQASYEQYF. The CDR3 DNA reads TGTGCCAGTAGTGGGGGACAGGCTTCCTACGAGCAGTACTTC.

The chain employs TRBV30 and TRBJ1-1; 10 nucleotides match TRBD1. Germline lookup yields CDR1 GTSNPN and CDR2 SVGIG (reference sequence). V shed 3 bases, J shed 4 bases, and the junction held 5 bases outside the gene matches. This CDR3 has 14 residues. The CDR3 region is CAWSAGDRGTEAFF. In nucleotides, the CDR3 is TGTGCCTGGAGCGCTGGGGACAGGGGCACTGAAGCTTTCTTT. The variable domain in full, with the rest retrieved from reference TRBV30 and TRBJ1-1, is SQTIHQWPATLVQPVGSPLSLECTVEGTSNPNLYWYRQAAGRGLQLLFYSVGIGQISSEVPQNLSASRPQDRQFILSSKKLLLSDSGFYLCAWSAGDRGTEAFFGQGTRLTVV.

This clone was counted a few times. The V and J genes are TRBV11-3 and TRBJ2-2; D gene ambiguous. The V gene's germline CDR1 is SGHNT and CDR2 YENEEA. This CDR3 has 11 amino acids. The V gene lost 6 bases and the J gene lost 7 bases, with 6 bases spanning the gap. The CDR3 loop reads CASSNSGELFF. The CDR3 nucleotides are TGTGCCAGCAGTAATAGCGGGGAGCTGTTTTTT.

This chain connects TRBV25-1 to TRBJ1-1, with 7 bases that match TRBD1. J lost 7 bases, V lost 5 bases, and 10 bases had no gene match. Germline values: CDR1 MGHDK, CDR2 SYGVNS. This CDR3 is 14 amino acids long. In nucleotides, the CDR3 is TGTGCCAGCAGTTTACAGGGGAGGAGTGGTGAAGCTTTCTTT. Translating gives CASSLQGRSGEAFF.

Only one count was recorded for this clone. The gene calls are TRBV5-5 and TRBJ1-6; no reliable D call. V gave up 4 bases and J gave up 11 bases, with 13 bases separating them. This CDR3 is built from 13 residues. Germline-derived CDR1 and CDR2 are SGHKS and YYEKEE (reference sequence). CDR3 bases: TGTGCCAGCAGCCGTGACGGAGTAACACCCCTCCACTTT. Amino acid sequence: CASSRDGVTPLHF.

This clone was found once. The J gene is TRBJ1-3, the V gene TRBV15, with unresolved D. This CDR3 spans 13 amino acids. The V gene's germline CDR1 is LNHNV and CDR2 YYDKDF (reference sequence). V dropped 4 bases and J dropped 0 bases, with 4 bases sitting between them. The CDR3 region has the DNA TGTGCCACCAGCAAGAGCTCTGGAAACACCATATATTTT. Translation: CATSKSSGNTIYF.

The V call is TRBV9, the J call TRBJ2-3, with TRBD2 matching 16 bases. With V trimmed by 4 bases and J by 6 bases, 5 bases remained unmatched. The CDR3 runs 16 residues. In germline, CDR1 is SGDLS, CDR2 YYNGEE. In nucleotides, the CDR3 is TGTGCCAGCAGCCTGGGACTAGCGGGAGGGTGGGATACGCAGTATTTT. Translating it yields CASSLGLAGGWDTQYF. Looking up the rest from reference TRBV9 and TRBJ2-3 gives the full variable domain: DSGVTQTPKHLITATGQRVTLRCSPRSGDLSVYWYQQSLDQGLQFLIQYYNGEERAKGNILERFSAQQFPDLHSELNLSSLELGDSALYFCASSLGLAGGWDTQYFGPGTRLTVL.

The CDR3 is CASRGRGEQYF. The CDR3 nucleotides are TGTGCCAGCAGAGGTAGGGGCGAGCAGTACTTC. The J gene is TRBJ2-7, the V gene TRBV27; possibly TRBD1 for D (5 bases). Looked up from germline, CDR1 is MNHEY and CDR2 is SMNVEV (reference sequence). Trimming took 6 bases from V and 6 from J, leaving 9 bases between them. CDR3 length: 11 amino acids.

The chain links TRBV19 to TRBJ1-2; D not resolved. From germline, CDR1 is LNHDA and CDR2 SQIVND (reference sequence). V was shortened by 2 bases and J by 8 bases, with 6 bases between the two germline ends. This CDR3 contains 11 residues. CDR3 in DNA: TGTGCCAGTAGTATATCCGGGGGCTACACCTTC. Translation: CASSISGGYTF.

CDR3 residues: CASSSRRVTNEKLFF. The CDR3, as DNA: TGTGCCAGCAGTTCTCGGCGGGTAACTAATGAAAAACTGTTTTTT. The rearrangement joins TRBV28 to TRBJ1-4, with no clear D. Germline values: CDR1 MDHEN, CDR2 SYDVKM. V lost 4 bases and J lost 1, with 10 bases in between. The CDR3 runs 15 residues.

This clone was seen more than once but under ten times. The CDR3, as DNA: TGTGCCAGCAGCCGGGGTCGGGGACAGCCCCAGCATTTT. Protein product: CASSRGRGQPQHF. The rearrangement joins TRBV5-6 to TRBJ1-5; D gene uncertain. The length of the CDR3 is 13 residues. The V gene lost 4 bases and the J gene lost 7 bases, with 12 bases spanning the gap. The germline V gene has CDR1 SGHDT and CDR2 YYEEEE.